This is a list of T cell receptor beta chains from one sample in a study of T cell repertoires in cytomegalovirus infection. Using its own MiXCR run on the reads, TCRdb lists one record per CDR3 protein. This table holds about 37,000 distinct CDR3 sequences, less than 60% found once. No antigen has been assigned to these receptors. Sequencing was performed on CD8+ T cells from cultured PBMCs, taken from culture after CMV antigen stimulation. The receptors shown here come from a human donor in good health (CMV status not recorded). Some clones in this sample may be carry-over from other donors' samples. The CDR3 runs from the conserved cysteine through the conserved F or W. The D gene is left open where the match is weak. The size of a clone is reported for some rows only, either as once, few or many, or as a class for expanded clones.

v_call: TRBV6-1; clone_size: -; d_call: -; j_call: TRBJ2-3; cdr3_length: 13; cdr3_aa: CASKVRSGGGQYF; cdr3_nt: TGTGCCAGCAAAGTAAGGAGCGGAGGGGGGCAGTATTTT
v_call: TRBV11-2; clone_size: -; d_call: -; j_call: TRBJ2-1; cdr3_length: 16; cdr3_aa: CASSLRLGDPYNEQFF; cdr3_nt: TGTGCCAGCAGCTTAAGACTAGGGGACCCCTACAATGAGCAGTTCTTC
v_call: TRBV27; clone_size: -; d_call: -; j_call: TRBJ1-5; cdr3_length: 15; cdr3_aa: CASSPKAGVGQPQHF; cdr3_nt: TGTGCCAGCAGCCCTAAGGCAGGGGTGGGCCAGCCCCAGCATTTT
v_call: TRBV7-8; clone_size: many; d_call: TRBD2; j_call: TRBJ2-4; cdr3_length: 14; cdr3_aa: CASSLDSREGLQYF; cdr3_nt: TGTGCCAGCAGCTTAGATTCGCGGGAGGGCCTTCAGTACTTC
v_call: TRBV7-2; clone_size: -; d_call: -; j_call: TRBJ1-5; cdr3_length: 14; cdr3_aa: CASSPTSGYQPQHF; cdr3_nt: TGTGCCAGCAGCCCGACGAGCGGTTATCAGCCCCAGCATTTT
v_call: TRBV11-2; clone_size: -; d_call: -; j_call: TRBJ2-2; cdr3_length: 12; cdr3_aa: CASNTNTGELFF; cdr3_nt: TGTGCCAGCAACACGAACACCGGGGAGCTGTTTTTT
v_call: TRBV6-1; clone_size: -; d_call: -; j_call: TRBJ2-4; cdr3_length: 15; cdr3_aa: CASSEGLRPLDIQYF; cdr3_nt: TGTGCCAGCAGTGAAGGTCTTAGGCCTCTGGACATTCAGTACTTC
v_call: TRBV6-6; clone_size: -; d_call: -; j_call: TRBJ2-1; cdr3_length: 14; cdr3_aa: CASSYGRGGNEQFF; cdr3_nt: TGTGCCAGCAGTTACGGCAGGGGAGGCAATGAGCAGTTCTTC
v_call: TRBV10-1; clone_size: -; d_call: -; j_call: TRBJ2-3; cdr3_length: 19; cdr3_aa: CASSESRSSPGLSTDTQYF; cdr3_nt: TGCGCCAGCAGTGAGTCGCGGTCGTCCCCAGGCCTAAGCACAGATACGCAGTATTTT
v_call: TRBV2; clone_size: -; d_call: -; j_call: TRBJ1-1; cdr3_length: 15; cdr3_aa: CARRDLGGGNTEAFF; cdr3_nt: TGTGCCCGACGGGACCTCGGAGGAGGGAACACTGAAGCTTTCTTT
v_call: TRBV11-2; clone_size: many; d_call: TRBD2; j_call: TRBJ2-2; cdr3_length: 17; cdr3_aa: CASSLGLAATNTGELFF; cdr3_nt: TGTGCCAGCAGCTTGGGACTAGCGGCCACGAACACCGGGGAGCTGTTTTTT
v_call: TRBV11-2; clone_size: few; d_call: -; j_call: TRBJ2-3; cdr3_length: 16; cdr3_aa: CASSSLRGRGTDTQYF; cdr3_nt: TGTGCCAGCAGCTCCCTCCGGGGTCGCGGCACAGATACGCAGTATTTT
v_call: TRBV6-8; clone_size: -; d_call: -; j_call: TRBJ2-7; cdr3_length: 14; cdr3_aa: CASSRTESWGEQYF; cdr3_nt: TGTGCCAGCAGTCGGACGGAGAGCTGGGGCGAGCAGTACTTC
v_call: TRBV6-1; clone_size: -; d_call: TRBD1; j_call: TRBJ1-2; cdr3_length: 12; cdr3_aa: CATRQGARGYTF; cdr3_nt: TGTGCCACCCGACAGGGGGCTCGCGGCTACACCTTC
v_call: TRBV7-9; clone_size: -; d_call: -; j_call: TRBJ2-2; cdr3_length: 15; cdr3_aa: CASSLRAGDPGELFF; cdr3_nt: TGTGCCAGCAGCTTAAGGGCAGGGGATCCCGGGGAGCTGTTTTTT
v_call: TRBV24-1; clone_size: -; d_call: -; j_call: TRBJ2-2; cdr3_length: 15; cdr3_aa: CATSDLDVPAGELFF; cdr3_nt: TGTGCCACCAGTGATTTGGATGTCCCGGCCGGGGAGCTGTTTTTT
v_call: TRBV7-2; clone_size: -; d_call: -; j_call: TRBJ2-2; cdr3_length: 14; cdr3_aa: CASWAGPDTGELFF; cdr3_nt: TGTGCCAGCTGGGCGGGACCAGACACCGGGGAGCTGTTTTTT
v_call: TRBV27; clone_size: once; d_call: TRBD1; j_call: TRBJ1-6; cdr3_length: 16; cdr3_aa: CASSTTGTEYNSPLHF; cdr3_nt: TGTGCCAGCAGTACCACCGGGACAGAGTATAATTCACCCCTCCACTTT
v_call: TRBV27; clone_size: -; d_call: TRBD1; j_call: TRBJ1-4; cdr3_length: 14; cdr3_aa: CASSFRGLGEKLFF; cdr3_nt: TGTGCCAGCAGTTTCAGGGGGCTTGGCGAAAAACTGTTTTTT
v_call: TRBV11-2; clone_size: -; d_call: TRBD2; j_call: TRBJ2-4; cdr3_length: 20; cdr3_aa: CASSLGWSGGNILAKNIQYF; cdr3_nt: TGTGCCAGCAGCTTAGGTTGGTCGGGAGGGAACATCCTAGCCAAAAACATTCAGTACTTC
v_call: TRBV19; clone_size: -; d_call: -; j_call: TRBJ1-5; cdr3_length: 15; cdr3_aa: CASSPAGERHQPQHF; cdr3_nt: TGTGCCAGTAGTCCCGCGGGGGAGAGACATCAGCCCCAGCATTTT
v_call: TRBV12-3/TRBV12-4; clone_size: once; d_call: -; j_call: TRBJ1-2; cdr3_length: 16; cdr3_aa: CASSQPGLSSNYGYTF; cdr3_nt: TGTGCCAGCAGTCAACCGGGCCTATCATCTAACTATGGCTACACCTTC
v_call: TRBV5-6; clone_size: -; d_call: -; j_call: TRBJ1-1; cdr3_length: 12; cdr3_aa: CASSLRRNEAFF; cdr3_nt: TGTGCCAGCAGCTTGCGTCGCAATGAAGCTTTCTTT
v_call: TRBV7-4; clone_size: -; d_call: -; j_call: TRBJ2-7; cdr3_length: 14; cdr3_aa: CASSLRELPYEQYF; cdr3_nt: TGTGCCAGCAGCTTGAGGGAACTCCCCTACGAGCAGTACTTC
v_call: TRBV7-9; clone_size: -; d_call: TRBD1; j_call: TRBJ2-5; cdr3_length: 16; cdr3_aa: CASRGTGTGGEETQYF; cdr3_nt: TGTGCCAGCAGGGGGACCGGGACAGGGGGCGAGGAGACCCAGTACTTC
v_call: TRBV20-1; clone_size: -; d_call: -; j_call: TRBJ1-3; cdr3_length: 13; cdr3_aa: CSATYLGGNTIYF; cdr3_nt: TGCAGTGCTACATACCTTGGTGGAAACACCATATATTTT
v_call: TRBV20-1; clone_size: many; d_call: -; j_call: TRBJ2-3; cdr3_length: 14; cdr3_aa: CSASSRLGTDTQYF; cdr3_nt: TGCAGTGCTAGCTCCCGATTGGGTACAGATACGCAGTATTTT
v_call: TRBV11-1; clone_size: -; d_call: -; j_call: TRBJ1-1; cdr3_length: 14; cdr3_aa: CASSSRHPDTEAFF; cdr3_nt: TGTGCCAGCAGTTCTAGACACCCCGACACTGAAGCTTTCTTT
v_call: TRBV9; clone_size: -; d_call: TRBD2; j_call: TRBJ2-1; cdr3_length: 15; cdr3_aa: CASSAGAGGSNEQFF; cdr3_nt: TGTGCCAGCAGCGCAGGAGCGGGAGGAAGCAATGAGCAGTTCTTC